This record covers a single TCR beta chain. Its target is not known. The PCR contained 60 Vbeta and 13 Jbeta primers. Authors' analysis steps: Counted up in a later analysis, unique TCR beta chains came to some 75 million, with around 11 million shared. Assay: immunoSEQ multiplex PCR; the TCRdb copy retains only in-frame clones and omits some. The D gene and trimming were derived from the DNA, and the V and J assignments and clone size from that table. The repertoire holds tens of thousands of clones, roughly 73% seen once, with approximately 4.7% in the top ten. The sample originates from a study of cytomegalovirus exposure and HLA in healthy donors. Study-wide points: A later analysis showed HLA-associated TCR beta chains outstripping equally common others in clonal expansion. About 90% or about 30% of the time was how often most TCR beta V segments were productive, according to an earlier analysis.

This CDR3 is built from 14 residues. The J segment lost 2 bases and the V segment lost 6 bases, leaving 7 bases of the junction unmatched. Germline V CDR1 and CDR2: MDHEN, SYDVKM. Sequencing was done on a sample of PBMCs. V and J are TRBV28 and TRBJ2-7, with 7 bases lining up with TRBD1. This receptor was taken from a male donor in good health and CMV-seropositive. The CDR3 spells CASSLRRGPYEQYF. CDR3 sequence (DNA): TGTGCCAGCAGCCTTAGAAGGGGGCCCTACGAGCAGTACTTC.